The source of this T cell receptor beta chain is a study of response to subunit inactivated influenza vaccine. Germline trimming cut 8 bases from V and 5 bases from J; bases unmatched to any gene: 8. The CDR3 extends over 13 amino acids. The germline V gene encodes CDR1 SQVTM and CDR2 ANQGSEA. One entry per CDR3 protein, called by TCRdb with MiXCR from the RT-PCR reads. The sample consists of about 530,000 distinct CDR3 sequences, roughly 13% of them appearing once. The chain carries TRBV29-1 and TRBJ1-5, with 8 bases identical to TRBD1. This sequence originates from a man aged 50 to 60 who received an inactivated influenza vaccine. The sequencing used PBMCs from blood, collected 45 days after vaccination. This CDR3 reads CSTRTGLDQPQHF. In nucleotides, the CDR3 is TGCAGCACCCGGACAGGGTTGGATCAGCCCCAGCATTTT.